This T cell receptor beta chain was sequenced for a study of blood T cell repertoires in COVID-19. Study summary: COVID-19 samples, acute and convalescent, were from the United States, Italy and Spain. Sources were T cells, B-cell-depleted T cells, or PBMCs; the material itself was cDNA or gDNA.

Only a few counts were recorded for this clone. Sequencing used immunoSEQ multiplex PCR; TCRdb keeps in-frame clones, though not all of them. Of around 70,000 clones detected, about four fifths appear once; the ten largest clones hold about a sixth. Germline values: CDR1 SGHRS, CDR2 YFSETQ. The CDR3 covers 15 residues. The V gene lost 0 bases and the J gene lost 6 bases, with 13 bases spanning the gap. The sequencing input was peripheral blood. The TCR sequence derives from a human donor in a cohort sampled during active COVID-19. This chain connects TRBV5-1 to TRBJ1-3; TRBD1 is a possible D gene (6 bases). In nucleotides, the CDR3 is TGCGCCAGCAGCTTGGACGGACAGTTGCTAAACACCATATATTTT. Translating gives CASSLDGQLLNTIYF.